This TCR beta chain was recorded in a study of cytomegalovirus exposure and HLA in healthy donors. Trimming removed 0 bases from V and 4 bases from J, with 13 bases in between. The length of the CDR3 is 16 residues. The germline gives CDR1 LGHNA, CDR2 YSLEER. Primers included in the PCR were 60 Vbeta and 13 Jbeta primers. The data were produced by immunoSEQ multiplex PCR, yet TCRdb's version contains in-frame clones alone and is incomplete. The profile shows about 93,000 clones, around 77% of them singletons. This chain joins TRBV4-3 and TRBJ1-5; D possibly corresponds to TRBD1 (5 bases). Sequenced sample: PBMCs. This receptor was obtained from a man aged 30 to 39 in good health and CMV-seronegative. CDR3 DNA: TGCGCCAGCAGCCAAGATCGGGCAGGGATTAATCAGCCCCAGCATTTT. This codes for CASSQDRAGINQPQHF.